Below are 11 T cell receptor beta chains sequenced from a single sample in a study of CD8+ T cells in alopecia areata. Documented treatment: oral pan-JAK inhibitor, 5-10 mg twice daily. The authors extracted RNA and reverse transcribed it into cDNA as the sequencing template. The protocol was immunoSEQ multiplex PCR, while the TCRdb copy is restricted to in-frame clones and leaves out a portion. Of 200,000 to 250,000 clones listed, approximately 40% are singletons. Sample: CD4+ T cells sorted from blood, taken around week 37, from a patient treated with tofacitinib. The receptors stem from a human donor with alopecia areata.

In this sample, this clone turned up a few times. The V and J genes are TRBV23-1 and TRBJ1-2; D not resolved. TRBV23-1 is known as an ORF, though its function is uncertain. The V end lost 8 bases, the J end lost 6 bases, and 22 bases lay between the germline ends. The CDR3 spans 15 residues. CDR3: CASCLLVGWSNGYTF. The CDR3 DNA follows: TGCGCCAGCTGCTTATTAGTGGGATGGAGTAATGGCTACACCTTC.

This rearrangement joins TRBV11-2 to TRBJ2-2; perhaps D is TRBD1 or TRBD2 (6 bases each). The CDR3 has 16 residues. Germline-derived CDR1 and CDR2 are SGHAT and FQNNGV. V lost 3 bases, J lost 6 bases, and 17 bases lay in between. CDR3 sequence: CASSFTGGFVPGELFF. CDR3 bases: TGTGCCAGCAGCTTTACCGGGGGCTTTGTTCCCGGGGAGCTGTTTTTT.

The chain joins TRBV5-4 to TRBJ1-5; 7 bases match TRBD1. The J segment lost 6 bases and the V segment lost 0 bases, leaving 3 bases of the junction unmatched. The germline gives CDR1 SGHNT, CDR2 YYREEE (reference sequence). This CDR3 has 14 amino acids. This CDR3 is CASSLDRGSQPQHF. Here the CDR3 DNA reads TGTGCCAGCAGCTTGGACAGGGGCAGTCAGCCCCAGCATTTT.

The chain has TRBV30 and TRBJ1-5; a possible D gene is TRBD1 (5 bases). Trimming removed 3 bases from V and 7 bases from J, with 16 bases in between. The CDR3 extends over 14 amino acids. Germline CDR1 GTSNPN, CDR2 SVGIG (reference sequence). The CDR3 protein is CAWSSWDARQPQHF. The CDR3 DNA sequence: TGTGCCTGGAGCTCTTGGGACGCCAGGCAGCCCCAGCATTTT.

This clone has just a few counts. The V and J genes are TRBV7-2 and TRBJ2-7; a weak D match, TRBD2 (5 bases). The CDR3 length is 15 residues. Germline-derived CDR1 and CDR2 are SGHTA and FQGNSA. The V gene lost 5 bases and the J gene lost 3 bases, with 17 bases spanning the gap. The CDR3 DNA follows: TGTGCCAGCAGCCAGACCTGGTCTAGCTTCTACGAGCAGTACTTC. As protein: CASSQTWSSFYEQYF.

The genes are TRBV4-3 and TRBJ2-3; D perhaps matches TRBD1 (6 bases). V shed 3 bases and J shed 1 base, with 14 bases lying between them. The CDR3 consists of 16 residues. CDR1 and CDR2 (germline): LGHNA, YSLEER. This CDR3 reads CASSHTTQGRTDTQYF. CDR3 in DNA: TGCGCCAGCAGCCACACAACTCAGGGGCGCACAGATACGCAGTATTTT.

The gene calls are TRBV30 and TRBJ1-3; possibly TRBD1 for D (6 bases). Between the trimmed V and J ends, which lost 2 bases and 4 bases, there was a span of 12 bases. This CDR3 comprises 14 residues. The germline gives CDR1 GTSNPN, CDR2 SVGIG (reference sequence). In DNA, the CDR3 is TGTGCCTGGAGTCTCGGAGGGACAGGAAACACCATATATTTT. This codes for CAWSLGGTGNTIYF.

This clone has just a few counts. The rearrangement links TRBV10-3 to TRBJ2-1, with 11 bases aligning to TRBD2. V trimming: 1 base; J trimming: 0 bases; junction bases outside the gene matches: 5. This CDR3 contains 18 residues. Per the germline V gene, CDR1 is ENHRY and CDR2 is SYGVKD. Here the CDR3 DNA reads TGTGCCATCAGTGAGTTACTAGCGGGAGTCACCTCCTACAATGAGCAGTTCTTC. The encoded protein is CAISELLAGVTSYNEQFF.

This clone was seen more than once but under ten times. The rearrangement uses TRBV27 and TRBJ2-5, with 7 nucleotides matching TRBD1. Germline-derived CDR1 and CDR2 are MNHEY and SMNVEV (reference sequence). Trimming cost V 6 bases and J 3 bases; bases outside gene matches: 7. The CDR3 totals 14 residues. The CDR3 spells CASRQGRWEETQYF. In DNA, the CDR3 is TGTGCCAGCAGACAGGGGCGATGGGAAGAGACCCAGTACTTC.

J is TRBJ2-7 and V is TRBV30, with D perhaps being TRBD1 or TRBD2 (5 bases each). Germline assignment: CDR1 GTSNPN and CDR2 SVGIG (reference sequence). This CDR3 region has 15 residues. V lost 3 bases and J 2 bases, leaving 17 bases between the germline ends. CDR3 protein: CAWSSRGRPPYEQYF. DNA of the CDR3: TGTGCCTGGAGCAGTAGGGGACGACCGCCCTACGAGCAGTACTTC.

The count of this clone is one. The CDR3 bases are TGCAGCGTTAAAGCCGGGACTAGCGAATCCTACGAGCAGTACTTC. Amino acids: CSVKAGTSESYEQYF. The chain links TRBV29-1 to TRBJ2-7, with TRBD2 matching over 10 bases. CDR3 length: 15 amino acids. Germline CDR1 SQVTM, CDR2 ANQGSEA. V trimming: 5 bases; J trimming: 1 base; junction bases outside the gene matches: 8.